The rows below give T cell receptor beta chains drawn from one sample of a study of blood T cell repertoires in COVID-19. Method: immunoSEQ multiplex PCR; TCRdb's copy keeps in-frame clones and lacks some. The profile shows tens of thousands of clones, approximately 91% of them singletons. Material for sequencing was peripheral blood. The origin of the receptors is a man aged 55 to 70 with COVID-19, enrolled during active disease. CDR3s leave out the opening cysteine and the closing phenylalanine or tryptophan.

j_call v_call cdr3_aa
TRBJ2-7 TRBV7-8 ASSSPGAESSYEQY
TRBJ1-1 TRBV4-3 ASSQVGSGPGTEAF
TRBJ1-5 TRBV15 ATSRDRHSNQPQH
TRBJ1-1 TRBV10-2 ASSEYRGDTEAF
TRBJ1-2 TRBV10-3 AISDRGYGYT
TRBJ1-1 TRBV2 ASRGTGQVPEAF
TRBJ1-2 TRBV7-7 ASSLDRENGYT
TRBJ1-2 TRBV14 ASSRWANGYT
TRBJ2-5 TRBV5-1 ASSFHGQETQY
TRBJ2-5 TRBV5-6 ASSLGSGRETQY
TRBJ1-1 TRBV5-4 ASSRAVAGGTEAF
TRBJ1-6 TRBV10-2 ASSFDRSGDSPLH
TRBJ2-1 TRBV5-5 ASSQRGSSYNEQF
TRBJ1-1 TRBV12-5 ASGLAWGEYTEAF
TRBJ2-3 TRBV18 ASSRGHGSTDTQY
TRBJ2-2 TRBV3-1/TRBV3-2 ASSPPPPAGGSGELF
TRBJ2-1 TRBV7-3 ASSSWGLAPYNEQF
TRBJ2-2 TRBV21-1 ANIGTGGPNTGELF
TRBJ2-7 TRBV11-1 ASSQRDRPTYEQY
TRBJ1-3 TRBV6-5 ASSYSQGTSGNTIY
TRBJ2-7 TRBV6-1 ASSERQGSYEQY
TRBJ1-5 TRBV28 ASSSDRVNQPQH
TRBJ2-7 TRBV19 ASSSRGFVGDEQY
TRBJ2-1 TRBV7-6 ASSLGRGGAYNEQF
TRBJ1-6 TRBV5-1 ASSLVQGNSPLH
TRBJ1-2 TRBV7-2 ASSWDRGRGGYT
TRBJ1-5 TRBV6-2/TRBV6-3 ASSRGTDNQPQH
TRBJ2-7 TRBV18 ASSPRGSYEQY
TRBJ2-5 TRBV10-1 ASSEGEDRGIGETQY
TRBJ1-1 TRBV27 ASSSPRGLITEAF
TRBJ2-3 TRBV18 ASSPPGQGITDTQY
TRBJ2-2 TRBV3-1/TRBV3-2 ASSPRTVNTGELF
TRBJ2-1 TRBV5-5 ASSLVGLYNEQF
TRBJ2-7 TRBV19 ASSIGTGGPYEQY
TRBJ2-2 TRBV4-3 ASSQVPSGRITGELF
TRBJ1-5 TRBV12-3/TRBV12-4 ASSGTGSPQH
TRBJ1-2 TRBV5-1 ASSVELQGAGGYT
TRBJ1-2 TRBV7-8 ASSARQGLDYGYT
TRBJ2-1 TRBV6-5 ASSIQGVQLNEQF
TRBJ2-3 TRBV7-3 ASSPSAGGRDTQY
TRBJ1-4 TRBV10-1 ASSPTGTDYEKLF
TRBJ2-3 TRBV6-1 ASSEPTGGVDTQY
TRBJ1-2 TRBV19 ASIRDRGIDYGYT
TRBJ2-1 TRBV29-1 SVEISGVRYNEQF
TRBJ2-4 TRBV4-1 ASSQRLAGNIQY
TRBJ2-1 TRBV10-3 AISESATSSYNEQF
TRBJ2-7 TRBV29-1 SVETSYEQY
TRBJ1-1 TRBV29-1 SVESPSRGTGHLNTEAF
TRBJ2-1 TRBV24-1 ATSDPEAGGSNEQF
TRBJ2-5 TRBV5-6 ASSYHRWKETQY
TRBJ2-5 TRBV5-4 ASSRSGSETQY